The next 30 T cell receptor beta chains were all read from a single sample in a study of long-term antiretroviral therapy in people with HIV. The authors ran the immunoSEQ assay, v3.0, at survey level. The table came from immunoSEQ multiplex PCR; TCRdb's copy has only in-frame clones and leaves some out. Among tens of thousands of clones, 82% were seen once, and the ten largest hold around 6.1%. The specimen was unsorted PBMCs, collected 0.6 years after starting antiretroviral therapy. These receptor sequences come from a man aged 18 to 30 with HIV.

This chain links TRBV7-8 with TRBJ1-1; D may be TRBD1 (5 bases). The length of the CDR3 is 12 residues. Trimming shortened V by 5 bases and J by 7 bases, and 11 bases separated the two germline ends. Germline CDR1 reads SGHVS; CDR2 reads FQNEAQ. This CDR3 reads CASSPGRVEAFF. For the CDR3, the DNA is TGTGCCAGCAGCCCTGGCAGGGTTGAAGCTTTCTTT.

Here the CDR3 DNA reads TGTGCCAGTAGTATAGGCTTCGGGGACTCCTACGAGCAGTACTTC. This encodes CASSIGFGDSYEQYF. V gene TRBV19 combines with J gene TRBJ2-7; perhaps TRBD2 as D (5 bases). Germline CDR1 LNHDA, CDR2 SQIVND (reference sequence). Trimming pared 1 base from V and 0 bases from J, leaving 10 bases between. CDR3 length: 15 residues.

The rearrangement links TRBV4-1 to TRBJ2-1; unclear D gene. The V end was cut by 1 base, the J end by 0 bases, with 7 bases between. Germline V gene sequence: CDR1 MGHRA, CDR2 YSYEKL. The CDR3 has 15 amino acids. CDR3 amino acids: CASSQAQVSYNEQFF. The DNA for the CDR3 is TGCGCCAGCAGCCAAGCGCAGGTCTCCTACAATGAGCAGTTCTTC.

As to this clone: Mismatch with germline at one junction end may stem from a read error. The V call is TRBV4-3, the J call TRBJ1-2; the D is unclear. CDR1 and CDR2 from the germline V gene are LGHNA and YSLEER. This CDR3 contains 13 residues. CDR3 DNA sequence: TGCGCCAGCAGCCAAGATCAGAGCAGCCCAACCTTCTTC. It yields the protein CASSQDQSSPTFF.

This clone has just one count. This chain uses TRBV5-6 with TRBJ2-7; TRBD1 matches at 8 bases. This CDR3 has 15 amino acids. Germline V CDR1 and CDR2: SGHDT, YYEEEE. Germline trimming cut 0 bases from V and 7 bases from J; bases unmatched to any gene: 9. CDR3 loop: CASSLAGRGREEQYF. CDR3 DNA: TGTGCCAGCAGCTTGGCCGGCAGGGGGCGCGAGGAGCAGTACTTC.

V gene TRBV5-1 combines with J gene TRBJ2-7; 14 bases line up with TRBD2. The length of the CDR3 is 16 residues. Unmatched junction bases numbered 7, after V lost 4 bases and J lost 4 bases. Germline CDR1 reads SGHRS; CDR2 reads YFSETQ. CDR3 sequence (DNA): TGCGCCAGCAGCCAAACGGGACTAGCGGGAGTGTACGAGCAGTACTTC. Translating gives CASSQTGLAGVYEQYF.

This clone has just a few counts. The chain employs TRBV4-3 and TRBJ1-1; D unclear. V dropped 1 base and J dropped 0 bases, with 9 bases sitting between them. This CDR3 region has 15 residues. Germline CDR1 is LGHNA and CDR2 is YSLEER. CDR3 bases: TGCGCCAGCAGCCAAGCTCTAGGGATGAACACTGAAGCTTTCTTT. Amino acid sequence: CASSQALGMNTEAFF.

The CDR3 loop is CASSQDRGRTYEQYF. Here the CDR3 DNA reads TGCGCCAGCAGCCAAGATCGGGGTCGAACCTACGAGCAGTACTTC. V is TRBV4-3 and J is TRBJ2-7; possible D gene TRBD2, 5 bases. The germline gives CDR1 LGHNA, CDR2 YSLEER. Between the trimmed V and J ends, which lost 0 bases and 2 bases, there was a span of 11 bases. This CDR3 has 15 residues.

This sequence joins TRBV7-9 and TRBJ2-5; TRBD2 agrees at 8 bases. The J call is uncertain, as TRBJ2-7 better fits the DNA end. Looked up from germline, CDR1 is SEHNR and CDR2 is FQNEAQ (reference sequence). This CDR3 has 16 residues. This CDR3 is CASSLVVGGRRHEQYF. As DNA, the CDR3 is TGTGCCAGCAGCTTGGTAGTAGGCGGGAGGCGGCACGAGCAGTACTTC.

This chain links TRBV7-3 with TRBJ2-1; TRBD2 might be the D (7 bases). From germline, CDR1 is SGHTA and CDR2 FQGTGA. Trimming shortened V by 5 bases and J by 3 bases, and 14 bases separated the two germline ends. The CDR3 is made up of 15 amino acids. The CDR3 reads CASSIGRGGYNEQFF. The DNA for the CDR3 is TGTGCCAGCAGCATTGGGAGGGGGGGCTACAATGAGCAGTTCTTC. The variable domain in full, completed from reference TRBV7-3 and TRBJ2-1, reads GAGVSQTPSNKVTEKGKYVELRCDPISGHTALYWYRQSLGQGPEFLIYFQGTGAADDSGLPNDRFFAVRPEGSVSTLKIQRTERGDSAVYLCASSIGRGGYNEQFFGPGTRLTVL.

The chain recombines TRBV11-2 with TRBJ1-3, with 8 positions matching TRBD1. J was trimmed by 4 bases and V by 2 bases; bases with no gene match: 4. CDR3 length: 15 residues. Germline CDR1 reads SGHAT; CDR2 reads FQNNGV. The CDR3: CASSLTQGAGNTIYF. The CDR3 region has the DNA TGTGCCAGCAGCTTAACCCAGGGGGCCGGAAACACCATATATTTT.

As DNA, the CDR3 is TGTGCCAGCAGCTTCACGGGTCTGAACACTGAAGCTTTCTTT. The encoded protein is CASSFTGLNTEAFF. V is TRBV5-5 and J is TRBJ1-1; D remains ambiguous. CDR1 and CDR2 from the germline V gene are SGHKS and YYEKEE (reference sequence). The CDR3 consists of 14 residues. V dropped 2 bases and J dropped 0 bases, with 8 bases sitting between them.

This clone was seen a handful of times. V is TRBV5-1 and J is TRBJ2-2, with D maybe TRBD2 (7 bases). Germline CDR1 reads SGHRS; CDR2 reads YFSETQ. The CDR3 loop spans 16 amino acids. V was pared by 6 bases and J by 3 bases, with 18 bases between. In DNA, the CDR3 is TGCGCCAGCAAGCTTGGAACAGGGAGGGACACCGGGGAGCTGTTTTTT. Protein product: CASKLGTGRDTGELFF.

The V gene is TRBV20-1, the J gene TRBJ1-1, with no clear D. The V gene lost 4 bases and the J gene lost 10 bases, with 10 bases spanning the gap. Germline-derived CDR1 and CDR2 are DFQATT and SNEGSKA (reference sequence). The CDR3 contains 10 residues. The CDR3 sequence is CSAIYAGAFF. CDR3 bases: TGCAGTGCTATTTATGCCGGAGCTTTCTTT.

The gene calls are TRBV27 and TRBJ2-2; TRBD2 matches at 9 bases. The ends lost 4 bases at V and 6 bases at J; junction bases unmatched: 9. The CDR3 sequence is 16 residues long. Germline loops: CDR1 MNHEY, CDR2 SMNVEV (reference sequence). The CDR3 is CASSSGRRTSAGELFF. DNA of the CDR3: TGTGCCAGCAGTTCGGGCCGTCGGACTAGCGCCGGGGAGCTGTTTTTT.

The chain links TRBV29-1 to TRBJ2-7, with 8 bases aligning to TRBD2. The CDR3 extends over 12 amino acids. V was pared by 5 bases and J by 7 bases, with 7 bases of the junction left unmatched. Germline V lookup: CDR1 SQVTM, CDR2 ANQGSEA. In DNA form, the CDR3 reads TGCAGCGTTTTGAGCGGGAGCGGGGAGCAGTACTTC. Translated: CSVLSGSGEQYF.

V and J are TRBV7-9 and TRBJ1-1; the match to TRBD1 covers 12 bases. Trimming removed 4 bases from V and 6 bases from J; junction bases left unmatched: 15. The CDR3 runs to 18 residues. CDR1 SEHNR and CDR2 FQNEAQ come from the germline V gene (reference sequence). CDR3 nucleotides: TGTGCCAGCAGCTCAGGATGGGACAGGGGGCGTTCGTCCGCTGAAGCTTTCTTT. Translation gives CASSSGWDRGRSSAEAFF. The variable domain in full, completed from reference TRBV7-9 and TRBJ1-1, reads DTGVSQNPRHKITKRGQNVTFRCDPISEHNRLYWYRQTLGQGPEFLTYFQNEAQLEKSRLLSDRFSAERPKGSFSTLEIQRTEQGDSAMYLCASSSGWDRGRSSAEAFFGQGTRLTVV.

The chain recombines TRBV7-6 with TRBJ1-1; D remains ambiguous. The ends were cut back, 5 bases at V and 0 bases at J, with 10 bases in the middle. The length of the CDR3 is 14 residues. The germline V gene encodes CDR1 SGHVS and CDR2 FNYEAQ. The CDR3 reads CASSLDGVNTEAFF. The DNA of the CDR3 is TGTGCCAGCAGCCTCGATGGGGTGAACACTGAAGCTTTCTTT.

The chain uses TRBV30 and TRBJ1-1; D is undetermined. The CDR3 is 13 amino acids. The V gene lost 2 bases and the J gene lost 1 base, with 8 bases spanning the gap. Per the germline V gene, CDR1 is GTSNPN and CDR2 is SVGIG (reference sequence). CDR3 nucleotide sequence: TGTGCCTGGAGTCGGGAGACGAACACTGAAGCTTTCTTT. This translates into CAWSRETNTEAFF.

V is TRBV5-1 and J is TRBJ2-2, with TRBD2 identical over 9 bases. Unmatched junction bases numbered 17, after V lost 4 bases and J lost 4 bases. This CDR3 is 19 amino acids long. Germline lookup yields CDR1 SGHRS and CDR2 YFSETQ. The CDR3 DNA reads as TGCGCCAGCAGCGCCAACTCTGGGCGGGAGGGCCCGGGCACCGGGGAGCTGTTTTTT. It specifies CASSANSGREGPGTGELFF.

This clone was found a few times. The gene calls are TRBV28 and TRBJ1-5, with a tentative D call TRBD1 (5 bases). The germline V gene encodes CDR1 MDHEN and CDR2 SYDVKM. The length of the CDR3 is 14 residues. Trimming took off 5 bases at V and 2 bases at J, with 10 bases between the two ends. In DNA form, the CDR3 reads TGTGCCAGCAGTACGCAACAGGGCAATCAGCCCCAGCATTTT. Amino acid sequence: CASSTQQGNQPQHF.

V and J are TRBV28 and TRBJ1-2; D unclear. Germline-derived CDR1 and CDR2 are MDHEN and SYDVKM. Trimming stripped 5 bases from V and 1 base from J, with 2 bases between. This CDR3 comprises 11 residues. CDR3 nucleotides: TGTGCCAGCAGTCGTAACTATGGCTACACCTTC. Its protein is CASSRNYGYTF.

This chain joins TRBV19 and TRBJ1-1; tentatively, D is TRBD1 (5 bases). The length of the CDR3 is 14 residues. V lost 7 bases and J 4 bases, leaving 16 bases between the germline ends. Germline V lookup: CDR1 LNHDA, CDR2 SQIVND (reference sequence). CDR3 nucleotide sequence: TGTGCCAGTACCCGACGGGGGGTCTTCACTGAAGCTTTCTTT. As protein: CASTRRGVFTEAFF.

The V and J genes are TRBV19 and TRBJ2-5, with D tentatively TRBD1 (5 bases). This CDR3 comprises 12 residues. V was cut by 8 bases and J by 3 bases, with 10 bases left in between. The germline gives CDR1 LNHDA, CDR2 SQIVND (reference sequence). CDR3 sequence reads: CASGRGEETQYF. In nucleotides, the CDR3 is TGTGCCAGTGGTAGGGGTGAAGAGACCCAGTACTTC.

The gene calls are TRBV11-3 and TRBJ2-3; TRBD1 matches 7 bases. Germline V gene lookup returns CDR1 SGHNT and CDR2 YENEEA. The CDR3 covers 16 residues. Trimming cost V 4 bases and J 3 bases; bases outside gene matches: 10. The CDR3 nucleotides are TGTGCCAGCAGCTCCCGGGAAGGGGGCCGAACAGATACGCAGTATTTT. Its translation is CASSSREGGRTDTQYF.

The V call is TRBV6-6, the J call TRBJ2-2; the D gene is possibly TRBD1 (5 bases). The CDR3 totals 12 residues. CDR1 is MNHNY and CDR2 is SVGAGI in the germline V gene (reference sequence). The ends were cut back, 7 bases at V and 7 bases at J, with 10 bases in the middle. CDR3: CASKQAVGELFF. The CDR3 bases are TGTGCCAGCAAACAGGCGGTCGGGGAGCTGTTTTTT.

The V gene is TRBV29-1, the J gene TRBJ1-4; D not certain. The CDR3 is made up of 12 amino acids. Germline V gene lookup returns CDR1 SQVTM and CDR2 ANQGSEA. Deletions cut 6 bases from V and 2 bases from J, with 7 bases between. CDR3 nucleotide sequence: TGCAGCGTGGGGTCCACTAATGAAAAACTGTTTTTT. It translates to CSVGSTNEKLFF.

The genes are TRBV19 and TRBJ1-5; 8 bases map to TRBD1. The germline gives CDR1 LNHDA, CDR2 SQIVND (reference sequence). This CDR3 comprises 15 residues. J was trimmed by 0 bases and V by 8 bases; bases with no gene match: 6. CDR3 sequence: CASGRGQDSNQPQHF. In nucleotides, the CDR3 is TGTGCCAGTGGCAGGGGACAGGATAGCAATCAGCCCCAGCATTTT.

The V call is TRBV7-2, the J call TRBJ2-7; D could derive from TRBD1 or TRBD2 (5 bases each). Trimming took 2 bases from V and 0 from J, leaving 11 bases between them. Germline CDR1 is SGHTA and CDR2 is FQGNSA. The CDR3 consists of 15 residues. CDR3 region: CASSLMRGSSYEQYF. DNA of the CDR3: TGTGCCAGCAGCTTAATGAGGGGCAGCTCCTACGAGCAGTACTTC. The variable domain in full, completed from reference TRBV7-2 and TRBJ2-7, reads GAGVSQSPSNKVTEKGKDVELRCDPISGHTALYWYRQSLGQGLEFLIYFQGNSAPDKSGLPSDRFSAERTGGSVSTLTIQRTQQEDSAVYLCASSLMRGSSYEQYFGPGTRLTVT.

This clone was seen a single time. The sample has other DNA sequences that encode this CDR3 too. The chain combines TRBV28 with TRBJ1-4, with TRBD1 identical over 9 bases. Trimming took 4 bases from V and 5 from J; bases not matched to a gene: 5. Germline assignment: CDR1 MDHEN and CDR2 SYDVKM. The CDR3 sequence is 15 residues long. CDR3 in DNA: TGTGCCAGCAGTTCGCCGGGACAGGGAAATGAAAAACTGTTTTTT. Amino acids: CASSSPGQGNEKLFF.